The source of this TCR beta chain is a study of blood T cell repertoires in COVID-19. For the study at large: Material from acute and convalescent COVID-19 was sourced from the United States, Italy and Spain. In each case, the material was cDNA or gDNA derived from T cells, B-cell-depleted T cells, or PBMCs.

Germline CDR1 is ENHRY and CDR2 is SYGVKD. J gave up 3 bases and V 7 bases, and 6 bases lay outside the gene matches. The CDR3 totals 14 residues. The repertoire was sequenced with immunoSEQ multiplex PCR; TCRdb's copy has only in-frame clones and lacks some. The profile shows about 70,000 clones, more than 80% of them singletons. The receptor was isolated from a woman aged 70-85 years with acute or convalescent COVID-19. The chain recombines TRBV10-3 with TRBJ1-1; 9 positions agree with TRBD1. Sequenced material: peripheral blood. CDR3 sequence (DNA): TGTGCCATCACTAGGGACAGGGCGGACACTGAAGCTTTCTTT. Its translation is CAITRDRADTEAFF.